Listed below are T cell receptor beta chains from one sample, sequenced in a study of human T cells and chemical hapten exposure. TCRdb re-derived calls from the RACE reads in MiXCR, one entry per CDR3 protein. The sample yields approximately 80,000 distinct CDR3 sequences, 7% to 8% seen once. The sample consisted of whole blood, taken in connection with sensitization to the hapten diphenylcyclopropenone (DPC). These TCRs come from a young woman with alopecia areata. Some clones in this sample may be carry-over from other donors' samples. Both conserved end residues are part of each CDR3. The D gene is left open where the match is weak. Size is omitted from some rows. Given values are once, few, many or a class for expanded clones.

J	size	V	D	CDR3	DNA
TRBJ2-5	NA	TRBV5-1	TRBD2	CASSLAGGADETQYF	TGCGCCAGCAGCTTAGCCGGGGGGGCCGATGAGACCCAGTACTTC
TRBJ1-1	many	TRBV20-1	NA	CSARGGDTEAFF	TGCAGTGCTAGAGGGGGTGACACTGAAGCTTTCTTT
TRBJ1-6	NA	TRBV6-5	TRBD1	CASSSAGQGGSPLHF	TGTGCCAGCAGTTCCGCGGGACAGGGAGGGTCACCCCTCCACTTT
TRBJ2-5	few	TRBV7-9	NA	CASSLVSREQTQYF	TGTGCCAGCAGCTTAGTGTCCAGGGAACAGACCCAGTACTTC
TRBJ1-1	many	TRBV7-8	TRBD1	CASSSPTGRNTEAFF	TGTGCCAGCAGCTCCCCGACAGGGCGGAACACTGAAGCTTTCTTT
TRBJ1-6	few	TRBV5-6	NA	CASSFGFSPLHF	TGTGCCAGCAGCTTCGGGTTTTCACCCCTCCACTTT
TRBJ2-2	many	TRBV12-3/TRBV12-4	TRBD2	CASSPLRGAGELFF	TGTGCCAGCAGTCCCCTGCGGGGGGCCGGGGAGCTGTTTTTT
TRBJ2-1	many	TRBV2	NA	CASSEDPQGYEQFF	TGTGCCAGCAGTGAAGATCCTCAGGGTTATGAGCAGTTCTTC
TRBJ1-4	many	TRBV20-1	NA	CSARDLGLYEKLFF	TGCAGTGCTAGAGATCTGGGTTTATATGAAAAACTGTTTTTT
TRBJ1-3	few	TRBV4-1	TRBD1	CASSQPGQNSGNTIYF	TGCGCCAGCAGCCAGCCGGGACAGAACTCTGGAAACACCATATATTTT
TRBJ1-1	many	TRBV20-1	NA	CSAPTDYTEAFF	TGCAGTGCGCCGACAGATTACACTGAAGCTTTCTTT
TRBJ2-7	many	TRBV3-1	NA	CASSGGQTYEQYF	TGTGCCAGCAGCGGGGGTCAAACCTACGAGCAGTACTTC